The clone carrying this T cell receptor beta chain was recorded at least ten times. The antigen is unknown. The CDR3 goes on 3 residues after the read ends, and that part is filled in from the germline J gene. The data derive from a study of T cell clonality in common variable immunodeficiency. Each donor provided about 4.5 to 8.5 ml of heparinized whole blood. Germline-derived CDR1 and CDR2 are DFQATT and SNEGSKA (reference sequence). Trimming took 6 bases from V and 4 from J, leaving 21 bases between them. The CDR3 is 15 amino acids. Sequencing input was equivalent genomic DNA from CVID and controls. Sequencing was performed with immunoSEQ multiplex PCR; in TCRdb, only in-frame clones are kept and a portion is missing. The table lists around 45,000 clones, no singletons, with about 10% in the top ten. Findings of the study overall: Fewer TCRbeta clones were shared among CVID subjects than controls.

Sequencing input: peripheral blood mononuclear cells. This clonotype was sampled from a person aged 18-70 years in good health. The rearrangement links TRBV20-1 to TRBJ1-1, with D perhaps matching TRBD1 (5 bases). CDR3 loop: CSAPSSRKGSTEAFF. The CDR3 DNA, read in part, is TGCAGTGCGCCCTCCAGTCGGAAGGGGTCCACTGAA.